This TCR beta chain is from a study of breast tumors, draining lymph nodes, adjacent tissues (TCRdb year 2016). Regarding the research as a whole: Breast cancer patients provided tumor, adjacent nontumor tissue and axillary lymph nodes, and the study compared the TCR beta repertoires across these three sources. In human breast cancer, the study set out to evaluate how tumor, surrounding tissue and draining lymph node repertoires relate to one another and whether T cells may move between these sites. Beyond this particular receptor, the publication reports: Tumor T-cell repertoires showed less diversity than lymph node repertoires and more diversity than nontumor tissue repertoires, and tumor T-cell repertoires showed preferential V and J gene usage. The data were judged consistent with most tumor T cells deriving from the lymph node and then expanding within tumor tissue. The conclusion that tumor T cells originate in lymph nodes was presented as consistent with a hypothesis rather than as directly demonstrated. The similarity between tumor and nontumor tissue repertoires was significantly greater in luminal-like breast cancer than in basal-like breast cancer.

Sequenced on an Illumina HiSeq 2000. Multiplex PCR amplification was used to generate the TCR beta chain libraries. The amplified TCR beta chain products were analyzed by high-throughput sequencing. Starting from the raw public reads, TCRdb applied fastp trimming at Q25, assembled clones with MiXCR and retained in-frame beta chains. Rows with one shared CDR3 protein collapse into an entry with the most common genes and DNA. The sample data list about 270,000 distinct CDR3 sequences, and roughly 31% of these were observed just once. Around 1.1% of the sample belongs to the ten largest clones. The CDR3, from cysteine to phenylalanine, totals 16 residues. The read is trimmed to its CDR3 DNA, 48 bases read in frame from base 1. Taken from the germline V gene, the CDR1 and CDR2 loops are SGHRS and YFSETQ. This clonotype was observed at least ten times. It lacks a known antigen. One end of the junction varies from germline; a read error may be responsible.

The lymph node samples were taken from the axillary draining lymph nodes of breast cancer patients. This receptor chain uses TRBV5-1 and TRBJ2-6, and TRBD1 matches 7 of the central bases. Sequencing input: axillary lymph node tissue. The source is a female donor with breast cancer. Some clones in this sample may be carry-over from other donors' samples. The nucleotides read TGTGCCAGCAGTTTGGCAGGGGGCTCTGGGGCCAACGTCCTGACTTTC. Translated, this is CASSLAGGSGANVLTF. When the CDR3 is completed using the reference TRBV5-1 and TRBJ2-6 genes on either side, the full variable domain is KAGVTQTPRYLIKTRGQQVTLSCSPISGHRSVSWYQQTPGQGLQFLFEYFSETQRNKGNFPGRFSGRQFSNSRSEMNVSTLELGDSALYLCASSLAGGSGANVLTFGAGSRLTVL.